Following are 18 T cell receptor beta chains from one sample sequenced in a study of T-cell memory formation after mild COVID-19. TCRdb passed the 5' RACE reads through MiXCR, listing each CDR3 protein once. The top ten clones hold about 21% of a sample with just over 300,000 distinct CDR3 sequences, around 19% of them seen once. Input material: PBMCs or a T cell subset sorted from them (not recorded which). The receptors come from a young man who had mild COVID-19 (a few samples of this study predate the infection). Cell type and time point are not known.

This sequence joins TRBV2 and TRBJ1-1; TRBD1 aligns across 10 bases. This CDR3 region has 12 residues. Germline assignment: CDR1 SNHLY and CDR2 FYNNEI. V shed 11 bases, J shed 10 bases, and the junction held 10 bases outside the gene matches. The CDR3 region is CAGRDRGLGAFF. CDR3 DNA: TGTGCCGGAAGAGACAGGGGGCTCGGAGCTTTCTTT.

The chain links TRBV10-3 to TRBJ1-2; no clear D. This CDR3 spans 14 amino acids. Germline V gene sequence: CDR1 ENHRY, CDR2 SYGVKD. V dropped 0 bases and J dropped 4 bases, with 9 bases sitting between them. CDR3 in amino acids: CAISESSRSYGYTF. In DNA form, the CDR3 reads TGTGCCATCAGTGAGTCGTCACGGAGCTATGGCTACACCTTC.

This chain links TRBV9 with TRBJ2-5; D gene ambiguous. The CDR3 covers 14 residues. In germline, CDR1 is SGDLS, CDR2 YYNGEE. V was shortened by 4 bases and J by 2 bases, with 12 bases between the two germline ends. CDR3 sequence: CASSSYDGQETQYF. The CDR3 nucleotides read TGTGCCAGCAGCTCTTACGACGGGCAAGAGACCCAGTACTTC. Together with reference TRBV9 and TRBJ2-5, the CDR3 gives the full variable domain: DSGVTQTPKHLITATGQRVTLRCSPRSGDLSVYWYQQSLDQGLQFLIQYYNGEERAKGNILERFSAQQFPDLHSELNLSSLELGDSALYFCASSSYDGQETQYFGPGTRLLVL.

The sample holds many counts of this clonotype. The chain couples TRBV12-3 or TRBV12-4 to TRBJ1-5; no firm D call. With 3 bases removed from V and 4 bases from J, the gap between germline ends came to 10 bases. The CDR3 sequence is 14 residues long. For the CDR3, the DNA is TGTGCCAGCAGTTTTTGGGGAGTGAATCAGCCCCAGCATTTT. Protein sequence: CASSFWGVNQPQHF.

The chain links TRBV4-1 to TRBJ2-7; no clear D. V was shortened by 3 bases and J by 3 bases, with 12 bases between the two germline ends. CDR3 size: 14 residues. Germline V gene lookup returns CDR1 MGHRA and CDR2 YSYEKL. The CDR3 bases are TGCGCCAGCAGCCACCCGCAGGTTGACTACGAGCAGTACTTC. Translating gives CASSHPQVDYEQYF.

This clonotype was found many times. The chain couples TRBV7-6 to TRBJ2-2, with D perhaps assigned TRBD1 or TRBD2 (6 bases each). The CDR3 contains 17 residues. V lost 6 bases to trimming and J lost 1 base, with 18 bases between them. Germline V CDR1 and CDR2: SGHVS, FNYEAQ. The CDR3 sequence: CASSLQGGRRNTGELFF. The DNA for the CDR3 is TGTGCCAGCAGTCTTCAAGGGGGGCGAAGGAACACCGGGGAGCTGTTTTTT. The entire variable domain, with the rest obtained from reference TRBV7-6 and TRBJ2-2, is as follows: GAGVSQSPRYKVTKRGQDVALRCDPISGHVSLYWYRQALGQGPEFLTYFNYEAQQDKSGLPNDRFSAERPEGSISTLTIQRTEQRDSAMYRCASSLQGGRRNTGELFFGEGSRLTVL.

The chain employs TRBV25-1 and TRBJ1-1; 9 bases align to TRBD1. The ends lost 7 bases at V and 3 bases at J; junction bases unmatched: 6. This CDR3 spans 14 amino acids. Germline V gene data show CDR1 as MGHDK and CDR2 as SYGVNS. The CDR3 nucleotides read TGTGCCAGCAACCGACAGGGGGTCGACACTGAAGCTTTCTTT. This translates into CASNRQGVDTEAFF.

A few counts support this clonotype. V usage is TRBV4-1 and J usage is TRBJ2-4, with 8 bases lining up with TRBD2. Germline V CDR1 and CDR2: MGHRA, YSYEKL. With 0 bases clipped from V and 6 bases from J, the junction kept 19 bases outside the gene matches. This CDR3 contains 20 residues. In DNA form, the CDR3 reads TGCGCCAGCAGCCAAGAAGGCCTTGGGGCCGCCGGGACTAGGGGAAACATTCAGTACTTC. It specifies CASSQEGLGAAGTRGNIQYF.

This clonotype has just a few counts. The gene calls are TRBV6-2 or TRBV6-3 and TRBJ2-5; D is unresolved. Per germline, CDR1 MNHEY and CDR2 SVGEGT. The ends were cut back, 11 bases at V and 3 bases at J, with 13 bases in the middle. The CDR3 contains 12 residues. CDR3 in amino acids: CAAQDSKETQYF. The CDR3 coding sequence is TGTGCCGCCCAGGATTCCAAAGAGACCCAGTACTTC.

This clonotype was seen a handful of times. This chain links TRBV29-1 with TRBJ2-1, with 8 bases lining up with TRBD1. This CDR3 contains 12 residues. Germline V CDR1 and CDR2: SQVTM, ANQGSEA. The junction had 3 bases not matched to a gene; V was cut back by 3 bases and J by 8 bases. DNA of the CDR3: TGCAGCGTTGAGGACAGGGAGGATGAGCAGTTCTTC. Encoded protein: CSVEDREDEQFF.

This clonotype was observed a few times. CDR3 loop: CSARESSGGANGELFF. As DNA, the CDR3 is TGCAGTGCTAGAGAGAGTAGCGGGGGGGCTAACGGGGAGCTGTTTTTT. The V and J genes are TRBV20-1 and TRBJ2-2; 11 bases fit TRBD2. Germline CDR1 reads DFQATT; CDR2 reads SNEGSKA (reference sequence). This CDR3 contains 16 residues. V lost 0 bases to trimming and J lost 7 bases; unmatched junction nucleotides: 7.

This clonotype has a count of ten or more. The chain uses TRBV7-6 and TRBJ2-2; weak D call: TRBD2 (5 bases). This CDR3 region has 15 residues. Trimming left V 4 bases short and J 2 bases short, with 11 bases between. Germline V gene lookup returns CDR1 SGHVS and CDR2 FNYEAQ. CDR3 in DNA: TGTGCCAGCAGCTCCGGACTGTTAAACACCGGGGAGCTGTTTTTT. It is translated as CASSSGLLNTGELFF. Full variable domain (rest looked up from reference TRBV7-6 and TRBJ2-2): GAGVSQSPRYKVTKRGQDVALRCDPISGHVSLYWYRQALGQGPEFLTYFNYEAQQDKSGLPNDRFSAERPEGSISTLTIQRTEQRDSAMYRCASSSGLLNTGELFFGEGSRLTVL.

The chain joins TRBV5-1 to TRBJ1-1; unclear D gene. CDR3 length equals 19 residues. Trimming pared 1 base from V and 0 bases from J, leaving 22 bases between. Per germline, CDR1 SGHRS and CDR2 YFSETQ. The CDR3 nucleotides read TGCGCCAGCAGCTTGCCCAGGAATCCCCAGTTGAGTATGAACACTGAAGCTTTCTTT. Translation gives CASSLPRNPQLSMNTEAFF. The variable domain in full, completed from reference TRBV5-1 and TRBJ1-1, reads KAGVTQTPRYLIKTRGQQVTLSCSPISGHRSVSWYQQTPGQGLQFLFEYFSETQRNKGNFPGRFSGRQFSNSRSEMNVSTLELGDSALYLCASSLPRNPQLSMNTEAFFGQGTRLTVV.

The sample holds many counts of this clonotype. The V call is TRBV11-2, the J call TRBJ2-5; 13 nucleotides agree with TRBD2. The length of the CDR3 is 18 residues. V trimming: 6 bases; J trimming: 5 bases; junction bases outside the gene matches: 15. Germline assignment: CDR1 SGHAT and CDR2 FQNNGV. This CDR3 reads CASRRTSGGVPGWETQYF. The CDR3 DNA follows: TGTGCCAGCAGGCGTACTAGCGGGGGGGTCCCCGGCTGGGAGACCCAGTACTTC.

The chain joins TRBV28 to TRBJ2-7; no reliable D call. The V gene's germline CDR1 is MDHEN and CDR2 SYDVKM. The V end was cut by 7 bases, the J end by 3 bases, with 16 bases between. The CDR3 is 14 residues long. CDR3 DNA: TGTGCCAGCACCACATCCAGGACCAACTACGAGCAGTACGTC. The encoded protein is CASTTSRTNYEQYV.

The rearrangement uses TRBV15 and TRBJ2-7; 14 nucleotides match TRBD2. Germline lookup yields CDR1 LNHNV and CDR2 YYDKDF (reference sequence). There are 17 residues in the CDR3. With 1 base clipped from V and 5 bases from J, the junction kept 7 bases outside the gene matches. The CDR3 spells CATSRGLAGGLRNEQYF. CDR3 nucleotide sequence: TGTGCCACCAGCAGAGGACTAGCGGGGGGGCTTAGAAACGAGCAGTACTTC.

The chain carries TRBV3-1 and TRBJ2-7, with D tentatively TRBD1 or TRBD2 (5 bases each). This CDR3 spans 12 amino acids. V was cut by 0 bases and J by 6 bases, with 6 bases left in between. Germline V CDR1 and CDR2: LGHDT, YNNKEL (reference sequence). DNA for the CDR3: TGTGCCAGCAGCCAAGAGAGGGGCGAGCAGTACGTC. It encodes CASSQERGEQYV.

This clonotype was picked up a small number of times. The J gene is TRBJ2-5, the V gene TRBV7-2; D not resolved. The CDR3 covers 12 residues. Germline loops: CDR1 SGHTA, CDR2 FQGNSA. V was pared by 3 bases and J by 5 bases, with 7 bases between. The CDR3 region has the DNA TGTGCCAGCAGCTTTCGTCTGGAGACCCAGTACTTC. This translates into CASSFRLETQYF.